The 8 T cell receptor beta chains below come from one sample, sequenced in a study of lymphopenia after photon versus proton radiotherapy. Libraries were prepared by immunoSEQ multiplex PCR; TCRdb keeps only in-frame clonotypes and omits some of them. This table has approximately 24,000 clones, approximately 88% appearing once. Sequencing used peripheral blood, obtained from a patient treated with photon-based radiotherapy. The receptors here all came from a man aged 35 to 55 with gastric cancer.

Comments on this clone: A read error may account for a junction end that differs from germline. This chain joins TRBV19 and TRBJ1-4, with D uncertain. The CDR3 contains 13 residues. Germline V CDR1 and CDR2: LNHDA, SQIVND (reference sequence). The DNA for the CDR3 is TGTGCCAGTAGTGGTTCAACAAATGAAAAACTGTTTTTT. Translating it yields CASSGSTNEKLFF.

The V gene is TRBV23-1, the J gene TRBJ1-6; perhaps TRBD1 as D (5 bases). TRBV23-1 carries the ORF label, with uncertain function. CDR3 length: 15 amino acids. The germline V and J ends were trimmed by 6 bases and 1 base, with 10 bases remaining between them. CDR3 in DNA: TGCGCCAGCAGGCATGGGGGGTCCTATAATTCACCCCTCCACTTT. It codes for CASRHGGSYNSPLHF.

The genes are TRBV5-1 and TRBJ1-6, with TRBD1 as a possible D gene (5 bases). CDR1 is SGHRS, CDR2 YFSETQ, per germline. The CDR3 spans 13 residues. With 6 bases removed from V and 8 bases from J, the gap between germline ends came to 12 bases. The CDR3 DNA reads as TGCGCCAGCAAGGGGCAGGGCGATTCACCCCTCCACTTT. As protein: CASKGQGDSPLHF.

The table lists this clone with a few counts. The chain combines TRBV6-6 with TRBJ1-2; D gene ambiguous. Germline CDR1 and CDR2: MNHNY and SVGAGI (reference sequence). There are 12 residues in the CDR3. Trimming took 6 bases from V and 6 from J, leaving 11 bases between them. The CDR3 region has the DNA TGTGCCAGCAGCCCACAGAGACATGGCTACACCTTC. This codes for CASSPQRHGYTF.

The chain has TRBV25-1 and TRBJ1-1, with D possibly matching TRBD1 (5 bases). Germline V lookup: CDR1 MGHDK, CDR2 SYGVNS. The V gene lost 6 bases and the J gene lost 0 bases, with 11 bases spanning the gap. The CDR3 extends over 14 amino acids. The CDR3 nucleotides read TGTGCCAGCAGGGTAGGACATATGAACACTGAAGCTTTCTTT. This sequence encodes CASRVGHMNTEAFF.

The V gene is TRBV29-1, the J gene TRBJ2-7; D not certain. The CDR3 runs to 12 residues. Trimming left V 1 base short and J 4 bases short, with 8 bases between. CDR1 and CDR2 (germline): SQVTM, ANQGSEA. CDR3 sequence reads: CSVEGVAYEQYF. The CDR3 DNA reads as TGCAGCGTTGAAGGTGTGGCTTACGAGCAGTACTTC.

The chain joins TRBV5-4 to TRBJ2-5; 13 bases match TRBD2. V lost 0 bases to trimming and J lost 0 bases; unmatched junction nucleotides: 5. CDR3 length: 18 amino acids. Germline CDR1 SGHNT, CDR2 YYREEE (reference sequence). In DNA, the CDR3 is TGTGCCAGCAGCTTGGCGACTAGCGGGGGGTTGTACCAAGAGACCCAGTACTTC. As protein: CASSLATSGGLYQETQYF. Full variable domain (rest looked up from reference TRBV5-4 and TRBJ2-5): ETGVTQSPTHLIKTRGQQVTLRCSSQSGHNTVSWYQQALGQGPQFIFQYYREEENGRGNFPPRFSGLQFPNYSSELNVNALELDDSALYLCASSLATSGGLYQETQYFGPGTRLLVL.

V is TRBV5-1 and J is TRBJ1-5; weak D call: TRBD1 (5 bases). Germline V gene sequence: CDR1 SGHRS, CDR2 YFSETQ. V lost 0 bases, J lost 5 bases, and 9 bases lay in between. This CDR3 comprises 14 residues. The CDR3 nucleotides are TGCGCCAGCAGCTTGGATGGGGGGGATCAGCCCCAGCATTTT. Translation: CASSLDGGDQPQHF. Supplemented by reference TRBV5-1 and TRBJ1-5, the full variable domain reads KAGVTQTPRYLIKTRGQQVTLSCSPISGHRSVSWYQQTPGQGLQFLFEYFSETQRNKGNFPGRFSGRQFSNSRSEMNVSTLELGDSALYLCASSLDGGDQPQHFGDGTRLSIL.